A selection of T cell receptor beta chains follows, all from one sample in a study of blood T cell repertoires in COVID-19. TCRdb keeps only in-frame clones here, not all; method: immunoSEQ multiplex PCR. The data contain roughly 330,000 clones, 70% to 90% of them singletons. The source material was PBMCs or T cells enriched from blood (not recorded which). The origin of the receptors is a woman under 40 who had recovered from COVID-19. Both conserved end residues are part of each CDR3. Each record gives: CDR3 protein, CDR3 DNA, D gene, V gene, J gene, clone size. D genes are given only for firm matches. The size entry is marked missing in some rows and otherwise reads once, few, many or a size class.

cdr3_aa: CASSYGTGPYGYTF
cdr3_nt: TGTGCCAGCAGTTACGGGACAGGGCCCTATGGCTACACCTTC
d_call: TRBD1
v_call: TRBV6-5
j_call: TRBJ1-2
clone_size: NA

cdr3_aa: CASSQAHIMSAYNEQFF
cdr3_nt: TGTGCCAGCAGCCAGGCTCACATTATGTCCGCATACAATGAGCAGTTCTTC
d_call: NA
v_call: TRBV12-1
j_call: TRBJ2-1
clone_size: few

cdr3_aa: CASSPQTGGNQPQHF
cdr3_nt: TGTGCCAGCTCACCACAGACAGGGGGCAATCAGCCCCAGCATTTT
d_call: TRBD1
v_call: TRBV18
j_call: TRBJ1-5
clone_size: NA

cdr3_aa: CASKGLSGELFF
cdr3_nt: TGTGCCAGCAAGGGGCTCTCCGGGGAGCTGTTTTTT
d_call: NA
v_call: TRBV12-3/TRBV12-4
j_call: TRBJ2-2
clone_size: NA

cdr3_aa: CASSESSGTEAFF
cdr3_nt: TGCGCCAGCAGTGAGTCATCCGGTACTGAAGCTTTCTTT
d_call: NA
v_call: TRBV10-1
j_call: TRBJ1-1
clone_size: NA

cdr3_aa: CASSIGLSYEQYF
cdr3_nt: TGTGCCAGTAGTATCGGACTCTCCTACGAGCAGTACTTC
d_call: NA
v_call: TRBV19
j_call: TRBJ2-7
clone_size: NA

cdr3_aa: CATKPPGQLNTEAFF
cdr3_nt: TGTGCCACGAAGCCCCCGGGACAACTGAACACTGAAGCTTTCTTT
d_call: NA
v_call: TRBV19
j_call: TRBJ1-1
clone_size: NA

cdr3_aa: CASMGGSWGRHGYTF
cdr3_nt: TGTGCCAGTATGGGGGGTTCGTGGGGTCGTCATGGCTACACCTTC
d_call: NA
v_call: TRBV19
j_call: TRBJ1-2
clone_size: NA

cdr3_aa: CASTTRGEGETQYF
cdr3_nt: TGTGCCAGCACCACCAGGGGCGAGGGGGAGACCCAGTACTTC
d_call: NA
v_call: TRBV11-2
j_call: TRBJ2-5
clone_size: NA

cdr3_aa: CASSQGTGIGGYTF
cdr3_nt: TGCGCCAGCAGCCAAGGGACAGGGATAGGTGGCTACACCTTC
d_call: TRBD1
v_call: TRBV4-1
j_call: TRBJ1-2
clone_size: NA

cdr3_aa: CSAQSTDTQYF
cdr3_nt: TGCAGTGCCCAAAGCACAGATACGCAGTATTTT
d_call: NA
v_call: TRBV20-1
j_call: TRBJ2-3
clone_size: NA

cdr3_aa: CASSPPGRGAYGYTF
cdr3_nt: TGTGCCAGCTCACCACCGGGACGGGGGGCCTATGGCTACACCTTC
d_call: NA
v_call: TRBV18
j_call: TRBJ1-2
clone_size: NA

cdr3_aa: CAWTKTNYGYTF
cdr3_nt: TGTGCCTGGACCAAAACTAACTATGGCTACACCTTC
d_call: NA
v_call: TRBV30
j_call: TRBJ1-2
clone_size: NA

cdr3_aa: CASSVQGSGELFF
cdr3_nt: TGTGCCAGCAGCGTACAGGGTTCCGGGGAGCTGTTTTTT
d_call: NA
v_call: TRBV9
j_call: TRBJ2-2
clone_size: NA

cdr3_aa: CASSARGGSTDTQYF
cdr3_nt: TGCGCCAGCAGCGCCAGGGGCGGGAGCACAGATACGCAGTATTTT
d_call: NA
v_call: TRBV5-1
j_call: TRBJ2-3
clone_size: NA

cdr3_aa: CAWAYRGLDEKLFF
cdr3_nt: TGTGCCTGGGCCTATCGGGGGTTAGACGAAAAACTGTTTTTT
d_call: NA
v_call: TRBV30
j_call: TRBJ1-4
clone_size: few

cdr3_aa: CASSFRTANTGELFF
cdr3_nt: TGTGCCAGCAGCTTCCGGACAGCGAACACCGGGGAGCTGTTTTTT
d_call: NA
v_call: TRBV7-2
j_call: TRBJ2-2
clone_size: NA

cdr3_aa: CASELRTSGDYFYNEQFF
cdr3_nt: TGTGCCAGCGAATTACGGACTAGCGGAGATTACTTCTACAATGAGCAGTTCTTC
d_call: TRBD2
v_call: TRBV7-9
j_call: TRBJ2-1
clone_size: NA

cdr3_aa: CASSDGGMGNQPQHF
cdr3_nt: TGTGCCAGCAGTGACGGGGGAATGGGCAATCAGCCCCAGCATTTT
d_call: NA
v_call: TRBV6-2/TRBV6-3
j_call: TRBJ1-5
clone_size: NA

cdr3_aa: CASSLAQGAGGYTF
cdr3_nt: TGTGCCAGCAGCTTAGCCCAGGGGGCAGGTGGCTACACCTTC
d_call: TRBD1
v_call: TRBV7-9
j_call: TRBJ1-2
clone_size: once

cdr3_aa: CASSDTSYRPDTQYF
cdr3_nt: TGTGCCAGCAGCGATACCTCCTACCGCCCAGATACGCAGTATTTT
d_call: NA
v_call: TRBV27
j_call: TRBJ2-3
clone_size: NA

cdr3_aa: CSTGQTDTQYF
cdr3_nt: TGCAGCACCGGACAAACAGATACGCAGTATTTT
d_call: NA
v_call: TRBV20-1
j_call: TRBJ2-3
clone_size: NA

cdr3_aa: CAFRPGGYEQYF
cdr3_nt: TGTGCCTTTCGCCCGGGGGGTTACGAGCAGTACTTC
d_call: TRBD2
v_call: TRBV5-8
j_call: TRBJ2-7
clone_size: NA

cdr3_aa: CASSQEGTGNQPQHF
cdr3_nt: TGTGCCAGCAGCCAAGAAGGGACAGGGAATCAGCCCCAGCATTTT
d_call: TRBD1
v_call: TRBV3-1/TRBV3-2
j_call: TRBJ1-5
clone_size: NA

cdr3_aa: CSVRGKTTNEKLFF
cdr3_nt: TGCAGCGTTCGGGGGAAAACAACTAATGAAAAACTGTTTTTT
d_call: NA
v_call: TRBV29-1
j_call: TRBJ1-4
clone_size: NA

cdr3_aa: CASTSNLHNEQFF
cdr3_nt: TGTGCCAGTACCTCTAACTTGCACAATGAGCAGTTCTTC
d_call: NA
v_call: TRBV19
j_call: TRBJ2-1
clone_size: NA

cdr3_aa: CASSPGQGREKQFF
cdr3_nt: TGTGCCAGCAGCCCAGGACAGGGGCGGGAAAAGCAGTTCTTC
d_call: TRBD1
v_call: TRBV6-5
j_call: TRBJ2-1
clone_size: NA

cdr3_aa: CATSVGRNTEAFF
cdr3_nt: TGTGCCACCAGTGTGGGCAGAAACACTGAAGCTTTCTTT
d_call: NA
v_call: TRBV24-1
j_call: TRBJ1-1
clone_size: NA

cdr3_aa: CASSQDQRWDGYTF
cdr3_nt: TGTGCCAGCAGCCAAGATCAGAGGTGGGATGGCTACACCTTC
d_call: NA
v_call: TRBV3-1/TRBV3-2
j_call: TRBJ1-2
clone_size: few

cdr3_aa: CASKGTGQETQYF
cdr3_nt: TGTGCCAGCAAGGGGACAGGACAAGAGACCCAGTACTTC
d_call: TRBD1
v_call: TRBV27
j_call: TRBJ2-5
clone_size: NA

cdr3_aa: CAGRRHKEAEAFF
cdr3_nt: TGTGCCGGTAGGAGGCATAAGGAGGCTGAAGCTTTCTTT
d_call: NA
v_call: TRBV2
j_call: TRBJ1-1
clone_size: NA

cdr3_aa: CASRDNLSEKLFF
cdr3_nt: TGTGCCAGCAGGGACAACCTTAGTGAAAAACTGTTTTTT
d_call: NA
v_call: TRBV25-1
j_call: TRBJ1-4
clone_size: NA

cdr3_aa: CASSRGQGLYNQPQHF
cdr3_nt: TGTGCCAGCAGTAGGGGGCAGGGGTTGTACAATCAGCCCCAGCATTTT
d_call: TRBD1
v_call: TRBV2
j_call: TRBJ1-5
clone_size: NA

cdr3_aa: CASSQDYYETQYF
cdr3_nt: TGCGCCAGCAGCCAAGATTACTATGAGACCCAGTACTTC
d_call: NA
v_call: TRBV4-3
j_call: TRBJ2-5
clone_size: NA

cdr3_aa: CASIPPGAGAESQYF
cdr3_nt: TGTGCCAGCATACCCCCGGGGGCGGGGGCCGAATCGCAGTACTTC
d_call: NA
v_call: TRBV7-2
j_call: TRBJ2-7
clone_size: NA

cdr3_aa: CAWKTNNSPLHF
cdr3_nt: TGTGCCTGGAAAACTAATAATTCACCCCTCCACTTT
d_call: NA
v_call: TRBV30
j_call: TRBJ1-6
clone_size: NA

cdr3_aa: CATSRDSAGPNTEAFF
cdr3_nt: TGTGCCACCAGCAGAGATTCGGCAGGCCCGAACACTGAAGCTTTCTTT
d_call: NA
v_call: TRBV15
j_call: TRBJ1-1
clone_size: once

cdr3_aa: CASSQERGANYGYTF
cdr3_nt: TGCGCCAGCAGCCAAGAACGGGGGGCTAACTATGGCTACACCTTC
d_call: NA
v_call: TRBV4-1
j_call: TRBJ1-2
clone_size: NA

cdr3_aa: CASSSTNGGALHNEQFF
cdr3_nt: TGTGCCAGCAGCTCCACAAACGGGGGGGCCTTACACAATGAGCAGTTCTTC
d_call: TRBD2
v_call: TRBV7-9
j_call: TRBJ2-1
clone_size: NA

cdr3_aa: CAWIAGHKNTEAFF
cdr3_nt: TGTGCCTGGATAGCGGGACATAAGAACACTGAAGCTTTCTTT
d_call: NA
v_call: TRBV30
j_call: TRBJ1-1
clone_size: NA

cdr3_aa: CASSPGQGLADTQYF
cdr3_nt: TGTGCCTCTTCTCCCGGACAGGGGCTGGCAGATACGCAGTATTTT
d_call: TRBD1
v_call: TRBV11-1
j_call: TRBJ2-3
clone_size: NA

cdr3_aa: CASGLATGAGNTIYF
cdr3_nt: TGTGCTAGTGGTTTGGCCACAGGGGCTGGAAACACCATATATTTT
d_call: TRBD1
v_call: TRBV12-5
j_call: TRBJ1-3
clone_size: once

cdr3_aa: CATSTRDRGNSPLHF
cdr3_nt: TGTGCCACCAGCACCCGGGACAGGGGGAATTCACCCCTCCACTTT
d_call: TRBD1
v_call: TRBV6-5
j_call: TRBJ1-6
clone_size: NA

cdr3_aa: CASRGNRGQREKLFF
cdr3_nt: TGTGCCAGCAGGGGGAACAGGGGGCAACGGGAAAAACTGTTTTTT
d_call: TRBD1
v_call: TRBV6-5
j_call: TRBJ1-4
clone_size: NA

cdr3_aa: CASSSPGHNTGELFF
cdr3_nt: TGTGCCAGTAGTAGTCCGGGACATAACACCGGGGAGCTGTTTTTT
d_call: NA
v_call: TRBV19
j_call: TRBJ2-2
clone_size: NA

cdr3_aa: CASSWDRVDFYGYTF
cdr3_nt: TGCGCCAGCAGCTGGGACAGGGTGGATTTCTATGGCTACACCTTC
d_call: TRBD1
v_call: TRBV5-1
j_call: TRBJ1-2
clone_size: NA

cdr3_aa: CASSPKDRGLGNTIYF
cdr3_nt: TGCGCCAGCAGCCCCAAGGACAGGGGGCTTGGAAACACCATATATTTT
d_call: TRBD1
v_call: TRBV5-1
j_call: TRBJ1-3
clone_size: once

cdr3_aa: CAWSQTLGRGMYGYTF
cdr3_nt: TGTGCCTGGAGCCAGACTCTCGGGAGGGGTATGTATGGCTACACCTTC
d_call: NA
v_call: TRBV30
j_call: TRBJ1-2
clone_size: once

cdr3_aa: CASSERVGANTQYF
cdr3_nt: TGTGCCAGCAGTGAGAGGGTGGGGGCAAATACGCAGTATTTT
d_call: NA
v_call: TRBV2
j_call: TRBJ2-3
clone_size: NA

cdr3_aa: CAWKSGTGFPSPLHF
cdr3_nt: TGTGCCTGGAAAAGTGGGACAGGGTTCCCTTCACCCCTCCACTTT
d_call: TRBD1
v_call: TRBV30
j_call: TRBJ1-6
clone_size: once

cdr3_aa: CASGGTGMGEQFF
cdr3_nt: TGCGCCAGCGGAGGTACAGGGATGGGTGAGCAGTTCTTC
d_call: NA
v_call: TRBV5-1
j_call: TRBJ2-1
clone_size: NA

cdr3_aa: CASSSTGGNYGYTF
cdr3_nt: TGCGCCAGCAGCTCTACAGGGGGCAACTATGGCTACACCTTC
d_call: TRBD1
v_call: TRBV5-1
j_call: TRBJ1-2
clone_size: NA

cdr3_aa: CASTLSGNSPLHF
cdr3_nt: TGTGCCAGCACCCTATCGGGGAATTCACCCCTCCACTTT
d_call: NA
v_call: TRBV28
j_call: TRBJ1-6
clone_size: NA

cdr3_aa: CASSPAGGQETQYF
cdr3_nt: TGTGCCAGCAGCCCAGCGGGGGGCCAAGAGACCCAGTACTTC
d_call: TRBD2
v_call: TRBV7-2
j_call: TRBJ2-5
clone_size: NA

cdr3_aa: CSVEDEAYTGELFF
cdr3_nt: TGCAGCGTTGAAGATGAGGCGTACACCGGGGAGCTGTTTTTT
d_call: NA
v_call: TRBV29-1
j_call: TRBJ2-2
clone_size: NA

cdr3_aa: CASSPWDTNQPQHF
cdr3_nt: TGTGCCAGCAGCCCCTGGGACACCAATCAGCCCCAGCATTTT
d_call: NA
v_call: TRBV9
j_call: TRBJ1-5
clone_size: NA

cdr3_aa: CASSGAGLRETQYF
cdr3_nt: TGTGCCAGCAGCGGGGCGGGACTACGGGAGACCCAGTACTTC
d_call: TRBD2
v_call: TRBV9
j_call: TRBJ2-5
clone_size: once